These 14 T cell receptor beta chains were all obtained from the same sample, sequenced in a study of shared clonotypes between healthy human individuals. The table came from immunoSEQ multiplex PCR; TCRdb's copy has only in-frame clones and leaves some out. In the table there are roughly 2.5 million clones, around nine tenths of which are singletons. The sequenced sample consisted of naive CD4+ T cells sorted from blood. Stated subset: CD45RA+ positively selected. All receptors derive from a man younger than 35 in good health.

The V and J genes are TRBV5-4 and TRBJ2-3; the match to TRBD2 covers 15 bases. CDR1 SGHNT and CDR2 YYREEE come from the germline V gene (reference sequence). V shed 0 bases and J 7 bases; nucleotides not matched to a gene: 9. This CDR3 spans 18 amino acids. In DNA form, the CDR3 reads TGTGCCAGCAGCTTGGGGACTAGCGGGGGGGCCCTGCTAAATACGCAGTATTTT. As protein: CASSLGTSGGALLNTQYF.

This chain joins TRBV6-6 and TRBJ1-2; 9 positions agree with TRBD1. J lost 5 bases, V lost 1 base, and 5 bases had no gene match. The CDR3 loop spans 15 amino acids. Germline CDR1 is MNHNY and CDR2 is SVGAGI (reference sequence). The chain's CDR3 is CASSYYPQGAYGYTF. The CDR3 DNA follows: TGTGCCAGCAGTTACTACCCACAGGGGGCTTATGGCTACACCTTC.

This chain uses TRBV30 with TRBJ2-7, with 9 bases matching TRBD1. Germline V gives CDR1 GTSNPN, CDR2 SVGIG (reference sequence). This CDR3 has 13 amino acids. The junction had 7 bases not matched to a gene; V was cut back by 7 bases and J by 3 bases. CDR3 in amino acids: CASTGTGNYEQYF. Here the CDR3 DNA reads TGTGCCTCAACCGGGACAGGGAACTACGAGCAGTACTTC.

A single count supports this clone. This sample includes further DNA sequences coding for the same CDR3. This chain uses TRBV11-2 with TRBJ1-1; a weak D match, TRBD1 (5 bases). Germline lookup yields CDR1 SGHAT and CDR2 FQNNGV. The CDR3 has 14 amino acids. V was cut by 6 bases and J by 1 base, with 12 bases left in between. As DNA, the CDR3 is TGTGCCAGCAGTATTGGGACGGGGAACACTGAAGCTTTCTTT. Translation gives CASSIGTGNTEAFF.

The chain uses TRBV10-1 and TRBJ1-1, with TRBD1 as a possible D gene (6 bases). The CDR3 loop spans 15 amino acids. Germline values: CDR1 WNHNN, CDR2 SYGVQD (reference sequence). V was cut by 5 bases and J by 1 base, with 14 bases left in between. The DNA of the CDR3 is TGCGCCAGCAGTCCCGGGACGGGGGCGAACACTGAAGCTTTCTTT. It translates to CASSPGTGANTEAFF.

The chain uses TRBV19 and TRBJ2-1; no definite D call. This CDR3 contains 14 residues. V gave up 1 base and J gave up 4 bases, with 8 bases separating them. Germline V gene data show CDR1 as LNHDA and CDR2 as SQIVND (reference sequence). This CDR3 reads CASSIVPGYNEQFF. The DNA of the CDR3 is TGTGCCAGTAGTATAGTTCCGGGTTACAATGAGCAGTTCTTC.

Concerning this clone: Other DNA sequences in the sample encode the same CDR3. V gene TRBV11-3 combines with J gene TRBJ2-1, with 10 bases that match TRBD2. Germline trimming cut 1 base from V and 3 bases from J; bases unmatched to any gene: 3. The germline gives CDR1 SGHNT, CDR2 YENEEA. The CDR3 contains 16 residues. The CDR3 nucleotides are TGTGCCAGCAGCTTAGGGGTAGCGGGAGGCTACAATGAGCAGTTCTTC. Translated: CASSLGVAGGYNEQFF.

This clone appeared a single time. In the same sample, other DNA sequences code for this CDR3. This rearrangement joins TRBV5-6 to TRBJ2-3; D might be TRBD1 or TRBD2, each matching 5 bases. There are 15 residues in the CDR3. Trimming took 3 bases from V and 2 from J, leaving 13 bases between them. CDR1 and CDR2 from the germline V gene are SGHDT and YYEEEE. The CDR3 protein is CASSSTGRSTDTQYF. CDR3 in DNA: TGTGCCAGCAGCTCTACGGGACGGTCCACAGATACGCAGTATTTT.

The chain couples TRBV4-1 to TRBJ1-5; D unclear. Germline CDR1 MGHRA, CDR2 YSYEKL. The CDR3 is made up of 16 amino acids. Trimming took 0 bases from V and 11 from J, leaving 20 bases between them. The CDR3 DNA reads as TGCGCCAGCAGCCAAGATGGTGCGGGGTGGAAAGAAGCCCAGCATTTT. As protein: CASSQDGAGWKEAQHF.

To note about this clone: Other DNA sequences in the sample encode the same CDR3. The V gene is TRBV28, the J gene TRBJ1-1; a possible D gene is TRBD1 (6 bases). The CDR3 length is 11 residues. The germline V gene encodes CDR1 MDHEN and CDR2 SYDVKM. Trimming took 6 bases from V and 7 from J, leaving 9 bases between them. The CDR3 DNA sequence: TGTGCCAGCAGCCTACAGGGTGAAGCTTTCTTT. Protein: CASSLQGEAFF. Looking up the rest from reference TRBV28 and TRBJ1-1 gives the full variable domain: DVKVTQSSRYLVKRTGEKVFLECVQDMDHENMFWYRQDPGLGLRLIYFSYDVKMKEKGDIPEGYSVSREKKERFSLILESASTNQTSMYLCASSLQGEAFFGQGTRLTVV.

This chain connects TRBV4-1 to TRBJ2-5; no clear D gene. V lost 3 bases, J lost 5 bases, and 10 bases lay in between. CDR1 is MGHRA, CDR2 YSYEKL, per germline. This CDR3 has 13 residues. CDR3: CASSHPSGETQYF. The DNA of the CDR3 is TGCGCCAGCAGCCATCCGTCTGGGGAGACCCAGTACTTC.

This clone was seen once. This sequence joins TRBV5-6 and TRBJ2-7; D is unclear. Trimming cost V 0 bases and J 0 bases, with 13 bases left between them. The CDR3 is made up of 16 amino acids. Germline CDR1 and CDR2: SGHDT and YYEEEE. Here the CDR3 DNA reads TGTGCCAGCAGCTTGGCCGGCTGGGCAGACTCCTACGAGCAGTACTTC. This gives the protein CASSLAGWADSYEQYF.

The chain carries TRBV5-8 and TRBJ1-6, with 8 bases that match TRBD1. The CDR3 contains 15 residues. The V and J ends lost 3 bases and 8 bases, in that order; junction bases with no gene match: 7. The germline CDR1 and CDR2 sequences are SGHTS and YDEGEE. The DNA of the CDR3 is TGTGCCAGCAGCTACCCAGGGGGCGCGTATTCACCCCTCCACTTT. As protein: CASSYPGGAYSPLHF.

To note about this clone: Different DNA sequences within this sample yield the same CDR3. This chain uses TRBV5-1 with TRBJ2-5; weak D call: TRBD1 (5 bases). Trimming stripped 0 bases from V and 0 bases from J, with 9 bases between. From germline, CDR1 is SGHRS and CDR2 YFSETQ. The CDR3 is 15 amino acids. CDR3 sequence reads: CASSLVAGNQETQYF. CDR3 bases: TGCGCCAGCAGCTTGGTGGCAGGGAACCAAGAGACCCAGTACTTC.